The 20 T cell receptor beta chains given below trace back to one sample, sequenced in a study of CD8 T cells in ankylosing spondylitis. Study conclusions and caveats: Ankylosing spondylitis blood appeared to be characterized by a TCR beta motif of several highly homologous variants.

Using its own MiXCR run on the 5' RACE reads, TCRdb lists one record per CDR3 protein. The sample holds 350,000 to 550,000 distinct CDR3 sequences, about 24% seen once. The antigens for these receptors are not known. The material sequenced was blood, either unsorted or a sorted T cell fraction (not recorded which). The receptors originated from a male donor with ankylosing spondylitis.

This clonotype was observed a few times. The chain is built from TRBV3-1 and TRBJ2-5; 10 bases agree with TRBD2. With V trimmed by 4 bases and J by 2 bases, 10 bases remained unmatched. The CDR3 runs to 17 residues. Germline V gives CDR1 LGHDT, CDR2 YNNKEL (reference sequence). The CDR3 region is CASSPLAGNNLQETQYF. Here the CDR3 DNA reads TGTGCCAGCAGCCCACTAGCGGGGAATAACCTTCAAGAGACCCAGTACTTC.

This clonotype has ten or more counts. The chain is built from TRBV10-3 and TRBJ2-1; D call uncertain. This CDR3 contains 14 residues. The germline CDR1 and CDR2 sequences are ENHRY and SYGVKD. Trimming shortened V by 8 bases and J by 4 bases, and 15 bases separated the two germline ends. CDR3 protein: CAIAYSEVYNEQFF. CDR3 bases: TGTGCCATCGCGTACAGCGAAGTATACAATGAGCAGTTCTTC.

The CDR3 DNA reads as TGTGCCACCAGTGATTTGTTTGGAGTAGGATTCGGCAATGAGCAGTTCTTC. It translates to CATSDLFGVGFGNEQFF. The V call is TRBV24-1, the J call TRBJ2-1; D remains ambiguous. With 0 bases removed from V and 6 bases from J, the gap between germline ends came to 17 bases. Per the germline V gene, CDR1 is KGHDR and CDR2 is SFDVKD. The CDR3 contains 17 residues.

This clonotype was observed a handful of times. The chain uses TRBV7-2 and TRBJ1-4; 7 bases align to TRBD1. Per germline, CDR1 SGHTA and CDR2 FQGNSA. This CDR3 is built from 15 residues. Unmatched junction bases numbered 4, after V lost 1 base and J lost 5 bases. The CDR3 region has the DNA TGTGCCAGCAGCTTAGGGACAGGAATAAATGAAAAACTGTTTTTT. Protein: CASSLGTGINEKLFF.

In DNA form, the CDR3 reads TGTGCCAGTACCCCGGTGGCAGAGAACACTGAAGCTTTCTTT. Amino acid sequence: CASTPVAENTEAFF. V and J are TRBV19 and TRBJ1-1; D not resolved. Germline assignment: CDR1 LNHDA and CDR2 SQIVND (reference sequence). The CDR3 is made up of 14 amino acids. Between the trimmed V and J ends, which lost 7 bases and 1 base, there was a span of 13 bases. The entire variable domain, with the rest obtained from reference TRBV19 and TRBJ1-1, is as follows: DGGITQSPKYLFRKEGQNVTLSCEQNLNHDAMYWYRQDPGQGLRLIYYSQIVNDFQKGDIAEGYSVSREKKESFPLTVTSAQKNPTAFYLCASTPVAENTEAFFGQGTRLTVV.

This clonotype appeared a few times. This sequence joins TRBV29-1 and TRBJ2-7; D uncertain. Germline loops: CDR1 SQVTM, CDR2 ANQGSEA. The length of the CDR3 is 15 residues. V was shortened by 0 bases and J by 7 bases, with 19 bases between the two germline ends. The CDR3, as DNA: TGCAGCGTTGAAGATTCAGGATTTTTTGTGAAAGAGCAGTACTTC. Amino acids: CSVEDSGFFVKEQYF.

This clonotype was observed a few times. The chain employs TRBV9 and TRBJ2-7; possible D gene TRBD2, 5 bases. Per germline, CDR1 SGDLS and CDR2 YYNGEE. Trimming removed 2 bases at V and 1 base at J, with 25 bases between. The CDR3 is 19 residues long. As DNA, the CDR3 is TGTGCCAGCAGCGTGTCGAGCGGAAATGGGGTGTTGGGGTCCTACGAGCAGTACTTC. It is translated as CASSVSSGNGVLGSYEQYF.

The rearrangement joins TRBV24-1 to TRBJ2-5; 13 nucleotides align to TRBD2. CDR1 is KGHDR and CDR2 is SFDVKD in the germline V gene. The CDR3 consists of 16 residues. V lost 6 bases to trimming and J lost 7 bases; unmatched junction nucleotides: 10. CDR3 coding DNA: TGTGCCACCAGTTCCTCCGGGACTAGCGGGGCGGGGACCCAGTACTTC. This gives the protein CATSSSGTSGAGTQYF.

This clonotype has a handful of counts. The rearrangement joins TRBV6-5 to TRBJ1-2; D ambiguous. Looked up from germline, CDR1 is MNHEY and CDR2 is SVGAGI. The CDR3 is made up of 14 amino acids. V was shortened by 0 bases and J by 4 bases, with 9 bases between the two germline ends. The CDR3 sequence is CASSYSVQTYGYTF. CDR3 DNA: TGTGCCAGCAGTTACTCGGTACAGACCTATGGCTACACCTTC.

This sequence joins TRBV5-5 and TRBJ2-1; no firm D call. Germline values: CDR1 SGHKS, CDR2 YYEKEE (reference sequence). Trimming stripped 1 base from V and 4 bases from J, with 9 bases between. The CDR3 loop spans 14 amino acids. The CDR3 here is CASSLSFGYNEQFF. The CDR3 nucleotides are TGTGCCAGCAGCTTGAGCTTCGGGTACAATGAGCAGTTCTTC.

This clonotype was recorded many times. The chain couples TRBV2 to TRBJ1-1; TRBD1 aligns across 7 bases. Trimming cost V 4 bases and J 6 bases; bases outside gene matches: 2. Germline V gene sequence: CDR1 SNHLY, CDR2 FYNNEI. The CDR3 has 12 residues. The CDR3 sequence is CASSGDRAEAFF. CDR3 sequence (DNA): TGTGCCAGCAGTGGAGACAGGGCTGAAGCTTTCTTT.

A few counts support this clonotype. The CDR3 nucleotides read TGCGCCAGCAGCCTAGCCTTTGGAGCGGTGGACACTGAAGCTTTCTTT. Translation gives CASSLAFGAVDTEAFF. The chain has TRBV5-1 and TRBJ1-1; D not certain. CDR3 length equals 16 residues. Germline CDR1 SGHRS, CDR2 YFSETQ. Trimming removed 4 bases at V and 3 bases at J, with 19 bases between.

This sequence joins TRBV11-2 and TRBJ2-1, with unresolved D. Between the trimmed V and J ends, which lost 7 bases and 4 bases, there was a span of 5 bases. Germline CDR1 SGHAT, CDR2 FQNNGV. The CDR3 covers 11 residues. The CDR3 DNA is TGTGCCAGCAACCAGTACAATGAGCAGTTCTTC. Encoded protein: CASNQYNEQFF.

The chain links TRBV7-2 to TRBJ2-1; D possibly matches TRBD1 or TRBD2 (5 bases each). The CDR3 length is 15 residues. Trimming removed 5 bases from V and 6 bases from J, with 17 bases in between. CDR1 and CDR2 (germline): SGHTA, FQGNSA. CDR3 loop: CASSPGIAQGNEQFF. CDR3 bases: TGTGCCAGCAGCCCCGGTATAGCGCAGGGCAATGAGCAGTTCTTC.

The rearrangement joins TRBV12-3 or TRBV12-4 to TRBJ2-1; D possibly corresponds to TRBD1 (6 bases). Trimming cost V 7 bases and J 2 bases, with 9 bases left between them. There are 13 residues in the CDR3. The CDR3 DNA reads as TGTGCCAGCAACCCAGGGGCCTACAATGAGCAGTTCTTC. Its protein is CASNPGAYNEQFF.

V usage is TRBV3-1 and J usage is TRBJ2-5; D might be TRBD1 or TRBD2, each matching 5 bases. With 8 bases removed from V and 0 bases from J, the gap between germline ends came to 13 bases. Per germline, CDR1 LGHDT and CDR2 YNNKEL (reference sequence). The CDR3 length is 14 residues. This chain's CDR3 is CASARVDNQETQYF. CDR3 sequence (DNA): TGTGCCAGCGCGAGGGTGGACAACCAAGAGACCCAGTACTTC.

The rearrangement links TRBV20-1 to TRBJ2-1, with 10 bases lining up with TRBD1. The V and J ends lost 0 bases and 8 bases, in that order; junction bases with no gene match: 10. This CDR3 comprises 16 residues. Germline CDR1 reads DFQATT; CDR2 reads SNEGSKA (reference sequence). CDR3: CSARDRRDRGWDEQFF. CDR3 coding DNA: TGCAGTGCTAGAGATAGAAGGGACAGGGGTTGGGATGAGCAGTTCTTC.

CDR3 coding DNA: TGCGCCAGCAGCCCCCCTCTAGCGGACAATGAGCAGTTCTTC. Translating gives CASSPPLADNEQFF. V usage is TRBV5-1 and J usage is TRBJ2-1, with TRBD2 identical over 7 bases. The CDR3 spans 14 residues. J gave up 5 bases and V 4 bases, and 6 bases lay outside the gene matches. Germline V gives CDR1 SGHRS, CDR2 YFSETQ.

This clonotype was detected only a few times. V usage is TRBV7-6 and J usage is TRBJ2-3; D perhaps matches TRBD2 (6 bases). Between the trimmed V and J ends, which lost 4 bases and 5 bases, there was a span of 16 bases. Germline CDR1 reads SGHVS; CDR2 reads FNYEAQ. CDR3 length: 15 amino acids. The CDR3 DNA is TGTGCCAGCAGCTCTCTTGGGGGGAACGGAGATACGCAGTATTTT. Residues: CASSSLGGNGDTQYF.

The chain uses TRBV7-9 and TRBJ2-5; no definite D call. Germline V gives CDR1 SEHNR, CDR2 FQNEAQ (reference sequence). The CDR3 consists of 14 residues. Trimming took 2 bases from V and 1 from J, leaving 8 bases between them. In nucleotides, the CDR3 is TGTGCCAGCAGCTTAAGGCTGGTCCAAGAGACCCAGTACTTC. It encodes CASSLRLVQETQYF.